These 9 T cell receptor beta chains originate from one sample sequenced in a study of T cells in Graves' hyperthyroidism and ophthalmopathy. The investigators amplified TCR beta CDR3 regions from RNA transcripts. TCR CDR3 underwent first-round RT-PCR with the HTBI primer set. MiXCR, run by TCRdb on the multiplex PCR reads, gives a single entry per CDR3 protein. The data hold 250,000 to 300,000 distinct CDR3 sequences, with roughly 15% observed a single time. The specimen was blood. The receptors here all came from a middle-aged woman with Graves' hyperthyroidism that later progressed to Graves' ophthalmopathy.

This clonotype was detected many times. The chain links TRBV4-1 to TRBJ2-5; 7 bases agree with TRBD1. V shed 0 bases, J shed 4 bases, and the junction held 11 bases outside the gene matches. The CDR3 has 17 residues. CDR1 is MGHRA, CDR2 YSYEKL, per germline. The CDR3 DNA reads as TGCGCCAGCAGCCAAGATACAGACAGGGCCCAGAGAGAGACCCAGTACTTC. Protein: CASSQDTDRAQRETQYF.

Ten or more counts support this clonotype. The chain has TRBV3-1 and TRBJ2-2; 7 nucleotides agree with TRBD2. J was trimmed by 7 bases and V by 4 bases; bases with no gene match: 3. This CDR3 is built from 13 residues. Per germline, CDR1 LGHDT and CDR2 YNNKEL (reference sequence). For the CDR3, the DNA is TGTGCCAGCAGCCTCGGGACTAACGGGGAGCTGTTTTTT. Translation gives CASSLGTNGELFF.

The V gene is TRBV2, the J gene TRBJ1-2; 7 bases fit TRBD1. The CDR3 sequence is 13 residues long. Germline assignment: CDR1 SNHLY and CDR2 FYNNEI. Germline trimming cut 6 bases from V and 8 bases from J; bases unmatched to any gene: 9. The CDR3 protein is CASSLTGENGYTF. CDR3 DNA: TGTGCCAGCAGCCTCACAGGGGAAAACGGCTACACCTTC.

In the case of this clonotype: One base away lies a much larger clone, so this may be a sequencing read error. The J gene is TRBJ1-4, the V gene TRBV4-1; perhaps TRBD1 as D (5 bases). The germline V gene has CDR1 MGHRA and CDR2 YSYEKL. The CDR3 length is 15 residues. Trimming took off 2 bases at V and 8 bases at J, with 15 bases between the two ends. Here the CDR3 reads CASSQWGVLGEKLFF. The DNA for the CDR3 is TGCGCCAGCAGCCAATGGGGGGTTCTGGGGGAAAAACTGTTTTTT.

The table lists this clonotype with many counts. The chain recombines TRBV5-5 with TRBJ2-6; D may be TRBD1 (6 bases). Germline loops: CDR1 SGHKS, CDR2 YYEKEE (reference sequence). Trimming took off 0 bases at V and 0 bases at J, with 13 bases between the two ends. CDR3 length: 18 amino acids. Here the CDR3 reads CASSLGQGIHSGANVLTF. CDR3 DNA: TGTGCCAGCAGCTTGGGCCAGGGGATCCACTCTGGGGCCAACGTCCTGACTTTC.

Note on this clonotype: The CDR3 ends on some other residue instead of the conserved phenylalanine or tryptophan, so this is likely a read error. The chain is built from TRBV19 and TRBJ2-1; 7 positions match TRBD1. Trimming took 5 bases from V and 4 from J; bases not matched to a gene: 5. The germline CDR1 and CDR2 sequences are LNHDA and SQIVND (reference sequence). CDR3 length: 14 residues. CDR3 in amino acids: CASSLLQGYNEQFL. CDR3 DNA: TGTGCCAGTAGTCTACTACAGGGGTACAATGAGCAGTTCCTC.

This clonotype has a count of ten or more. The CDR3: CSAWGPQETQYF. The DNA of the CDR3 is TGCAGTGCCTGGGGACCGCAAGAGACCCAGTACTTC. The genes are TRBV20-1 and TRBJ2-5; perhaps D is TRBD1 or TRBD2 (5 bases each). Trimming cost V 6 bases and J 2 bases, with 10 bases left between them. CDR3 length: 12 residues. Germline loops: CDR1 DFQATT, CDR2 SNEGSKA (reference sequence).

This clonotype was counted only a few times. V usage is TRBV5-1 and J usage is TRBJ2-3; 9 nucleotides agree with TRBD1. V dropped 4 bases and J dropped 4; count of bases not matched to a gene: 10. The CDR3 extends over 16 amino acids. The germline V gene has CDR1 SGHRS and CDR2 YFSETQ. CDR3 DNA: TGCGCCAGCAGCCCACAGGGGGCGGAGGTTCCAGATACGCAGTATTTT. The encoded protein is CASSPQGAEVPDTQYF. Supplemented by reference TRBV5-1 and TRBJ2-3, the full variable domain reads KAGVTQTPRYLIKTRGQQVTLSCSPISGHRSVSWYQQTPGQGLQFLFEYFSETQRNKGNFPGRFSGRQFSNSRSEMNVSTLELGDSALYLCASSPQGAEVPDTQYFGPGTRLTVL.

This clonotype was seen a few times. The CDR3 DNA reads TGCGCCAGCAGCCAAATGGGGAGAGATCAGCCCCAGCATTTT. It translates to CASSQMGRDQPQHF. V gene TRBV4-1 combines with J gene TRBJ1-5; D not certain. V dropped 2 bases and J dropped 5 bases, with 10 bases sitting between them. This CDR3 spans 14 amino acids. Germline-derived CDR1 and CDR2 are MGHRA and YSYEKL.